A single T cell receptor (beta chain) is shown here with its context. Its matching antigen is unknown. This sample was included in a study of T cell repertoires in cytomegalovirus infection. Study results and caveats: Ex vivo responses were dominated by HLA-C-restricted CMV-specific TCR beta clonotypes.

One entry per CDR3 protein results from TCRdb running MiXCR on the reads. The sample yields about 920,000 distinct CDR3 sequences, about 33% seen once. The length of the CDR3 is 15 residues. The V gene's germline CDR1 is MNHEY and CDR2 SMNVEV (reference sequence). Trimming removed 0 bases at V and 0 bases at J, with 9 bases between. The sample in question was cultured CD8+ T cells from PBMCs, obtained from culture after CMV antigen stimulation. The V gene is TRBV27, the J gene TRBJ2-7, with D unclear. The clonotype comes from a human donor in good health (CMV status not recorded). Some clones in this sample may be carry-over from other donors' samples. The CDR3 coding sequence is TGTGCCAGCAGTTTATCGGCATACGGCTCCTACGAGCAGTACGTC. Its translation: CASSLSAYGSYEQYV.